This TCR beta chain stems from a study of cytomegalovirus exposure and HLA in healthy donors. Study-wide results and limits: A link between a missense DCLRE1C variant and TCR beta V- and J-gene trimming emerged from a later analysis. Per a later analysis, 15,000 to 20,000 TCR beta sequences showed association with HLA alleles at 0.05 false discovery rate.

The CDR3 consists of 13 residues. J gave up 7 bases and V 4 bases, and 6 bases lay outside the gene matches. Germline V gene data show CDR1 as SGHKS and CDR2 as YYEKEE (reference sequence). Researchers ran the PCR with 60 Vbeta and 13 Jbeta primers. Generated by immunoSEQ multiplex PCR, the TCRdb table keeps only in-frame clones and is missing some. The profile shows approximately 200,000 clones, approximately 80% of them singletons. To note about this clone: Its specificity is not known.

J is TRBJ2-5 and V is TRBV5-5; 8 positions agree with TRBD2. This TCR came from a boy aged 2 to 10 in good health and CMV-seronegative. Specimen: PBMCs. CDR3 nucleotides: TGTGCCAGCAGCGAGACTAGCGACGGGACCCAGTACTTC. Its protein is CASSETSDGTQYF.